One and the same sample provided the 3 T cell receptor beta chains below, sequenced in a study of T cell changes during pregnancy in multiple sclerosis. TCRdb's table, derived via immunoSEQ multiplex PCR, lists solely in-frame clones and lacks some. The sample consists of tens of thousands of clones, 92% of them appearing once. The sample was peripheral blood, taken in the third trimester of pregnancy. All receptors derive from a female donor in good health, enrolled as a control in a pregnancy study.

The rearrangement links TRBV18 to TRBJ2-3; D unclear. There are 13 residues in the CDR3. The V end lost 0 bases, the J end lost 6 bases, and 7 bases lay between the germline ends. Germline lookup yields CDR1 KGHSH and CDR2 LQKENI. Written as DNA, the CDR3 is TGTGCCAGCTCACCACCGGCGCGGGATACGCAGTATTTT. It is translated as CASSPPARDTQYF.

The CDR3 sequence is CASNLAGVGEQFF. DNA of the CDR3: TGTGCCAGTAACCTAGCGGGAGTCGGTGAGCAGTTCTTC. This chain joins TRBV19 and TRBJ2-1; TRBD2 matches 10 bases. Trimming removed 7 bases from V and 9 bases from J; junction bases left unmatched: 6. This CDR3 is 13 amino acids long. Germline CDR1 LNHDA, CDR2 SQIVND (reference sequence).

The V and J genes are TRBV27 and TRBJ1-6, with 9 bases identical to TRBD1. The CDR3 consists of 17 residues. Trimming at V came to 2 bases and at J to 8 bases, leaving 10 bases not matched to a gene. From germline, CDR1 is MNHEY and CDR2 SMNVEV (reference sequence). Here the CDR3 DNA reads TGTGCCAGCAGTTTAAGTTCCCCGGGACAGGGATATTCACCCCTCCACTTT. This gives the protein CASSLSSPGQGYSPLHF.